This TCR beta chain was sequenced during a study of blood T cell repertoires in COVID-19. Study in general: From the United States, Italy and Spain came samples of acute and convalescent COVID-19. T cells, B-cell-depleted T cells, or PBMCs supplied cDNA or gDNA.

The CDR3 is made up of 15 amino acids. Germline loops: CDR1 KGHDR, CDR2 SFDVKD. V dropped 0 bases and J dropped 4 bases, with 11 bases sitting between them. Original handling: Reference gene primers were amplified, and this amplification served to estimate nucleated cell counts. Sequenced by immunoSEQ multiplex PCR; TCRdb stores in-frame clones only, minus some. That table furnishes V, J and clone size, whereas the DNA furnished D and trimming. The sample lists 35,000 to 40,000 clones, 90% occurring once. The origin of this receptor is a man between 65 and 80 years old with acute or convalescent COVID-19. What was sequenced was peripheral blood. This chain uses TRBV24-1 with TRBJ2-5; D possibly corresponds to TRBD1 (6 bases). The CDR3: CATSDLRQGIETQYF. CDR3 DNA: TGTGCCACCAGTGATTTGAGGCAGGGGATAGAGACCCAGTACTTC.